This TCR beta chain was recorded in a study of T cell repertoires in cytomegalovirus infection. Study information: Both CMV infection and a matching HLA type were indicated by public TCR beta signatures. Broader study findings: Cumulative frequency of public TCR beta families picked out carriers of CMV plus the relevant HLA. Ex vivo, HLA-C-restricted CMV-specific TCR beta clonotypes prevailed over the rest of the response.

TCRdb used MiXCR to reprocess the reads, holding one entry per CDR3 protein. Of about 740,000 distinct CDR3 sequences in the sample, 35% were seen once. This clonotype has only one observation. Its target is unknown. The V end lost 6 bases, the J end lost 0 bases, and 15 bases lay between the germline ends. Germline CDR1 is SQVTM and CDR2 is ANQGSEA. CDR3 length: 16 amino acids. Sequenced sample: PBMCs. V usage is TRBV29-1 and J usage is TRBJ2-6; no definite D call. The receptor's source is a human donor in good health (CMV status not recorded). Some clones in this sample may be carry-over from other donors' samples. The CDR3 nucleotides are TGCAGCGTCGGCATCGAAAGAAACTCTGGGGCCAACGTCCTGACTTTC. It yields the protein CSVGIERNSGANVLTF.